This TCR beta chain was sequenced for a study of cytomegalovirus exposure and HLA in healthy donors. Study results and caveats: Researchers catalogued approximately 170 TCR beta chains as cytomegalovirus-associated.

For this clone: Antigen: not known.

Repertoires were generated with immunoSEQ multiplex PCR, while TCRdb's copy carries only in-frame clones and drops some. This table holds a few hundred thousand clones, about 88% found once. The sequencing sample was made of PBMCs. The sequence came from a man younger than 35 in good health and CMV-seropositive.

The CDR3 protein is CASEPGGRFNQPQHF. The CDR3 DNA sequence: TGTGCCAGCGAGCCGGGGGGGCGGTTCAATCAGCCCCAGCATTTT. The V and J genes are TRBV28 and TRBJ1-5; possibly TRBD1 for D (6 bases). The CDR3 spans 15 residues. V lost 8 bases and J 3 bases, leaving 17 bases between the germline ends. Looked up from germline, CDR1 is MDHEN and CDR2 is SYDVKM.